This is a list of T cell receptor beta chains from one sample in a study of shared clonotypes between healthy human individuals. Method: immunoSEQ multiplex PCR; TCRdb's copy keeps in-frame clones and lacks some. This table has some 1.5 million clones, 95% to 99% appearing once. The specimen was naive CD4+ T cells sorted from blood. These receptors all come from a man in his thirties or forties in good health. The CDR3 runs from the conserved cysteine through the conserved F or W. Fields, in order: D gene, clone size, V gene, J gene, CDR3 DNA, CDR3 protein. The D gene is left open where the match is weak. Size values are once, few and many counts, or a class for expanded clones, and some rows have none.

>.|.|TRBV28|TRBJ2-3
TGTGCCAGCAGTTCTCACGTTCGCACAGATACGCAGTATTTT
CASSSHVRTDTQYF
>.|once|TRBV28|TRBJ2-5
TGTGCCAGCAGTGAAAACAGGGTTTTTGAGACCCAGTACTTC
CASSENRVFETQYF
>.|.|TRBV5-4|TRBJ2-5
TGTGCCAGCAGCTTGGCCGGTAACCAAGAGACCCAGTACTTC
CASSLAGNQETQYF
>TRBD1|.|TRBV5-5|TRBJ2-7
TGTGCCAGCAGAGCTGGACAGGGTCGTTCCTACGAGCAGTACTTC
CASRAGQGRSYEQYF
>.|.|TRBV7-2|TRBJ1-2
TGTGCCAGCAGCGTGAGGACGGCCAACTATGGCTACACCTTC
CASSVRTANYGYTF
>.|.|TRBV14|TRBJ2-7
TGTGCCAGCAGCCGCATTCGTCTAGGCGAGCAGTACTTC
CASSRIRLGEQYF
>TRBD2|.|TRBV19|TRBJ2-1
TGTGCCAGCGGACCTAGCGGACTATACTACAATGAGCAGTTCTTC
CASGPSGLYYNEQFF
>TRBD1|once|TRBV29-1|TRBJ2-1
TGCAGCGTTGAAATACGGGACAGGGGCTACAATGAGCAGTTCTTC
CSVEIRDRGYNEQFF
>TRBD1|.|TRBV18|TRBJ2-1
TGTGCCAGCTCACCACGGGACAGGGTCTCCAATGAGCAGTTCTTC
CASSPRDRVSNEQFF
>.|.|TRBV7-6|TRBJ2-1
TGTGCCAGCAGCTTAGTGCGGGACCCTACAAATGAGCAGTTCTTC
CASSLVRDPTNEQFF
>.|.|TRBV4-3|TRBJ1-4
TGCGCCAGCAGCCAATTCGGGCTGACAGGAGGGAATGAAAAACTGTTTTTT
CASSQFGLTGGNEKLFF
>.|.|TRBV28|TRBJ2-7
TGTGCCAGCAGTTTGGGCTACTCCTACGAGCAGTACTTC
CASSLGYSYEQYF
>.|.|TRBV15|TRBJ1-2
TGTGCCACCAGCAGACCTGTGGGGGCGGGCTACACCTTC
CATSRPVGAGYTF
>TRBD1|.|TRBV7-9|TRBJ2-7
TGTGCCAGCAGCTGGGGACAGAGCTACGAGCAGTACTTC
CASSWGQSYEQYF
>.|.|TRBV7-2|TRBJ1-1
TGTGCCAGCAGCCCCTTGGGGGGACGGAACACTGAAGCTTTCTTT
CASSPLGGRNTEAFF
>.|.|TRBV2|TRBJ1-1
TGTGCCAGCAGTGAAGCGAGGTCGGGGCCTGACACTGAAGCTTTCTTT
CASSEARSGPDTEAFF
>TRBD1|.|TRBV7-2|TRBJ1-1
TGTGCCAGCAGCCCCATACCGACAGGGCAGAGTGAAGCTTTCTTT
CASSPIPTGQSEAFF
>.|.|TRBV30|TRBJ2-2
TGTGCCTGGAGTGAACTAGTACCCACCGGGGAGCTGTTTTTT
CAWSELVPTGELFF
>TRBD1|.|TRBV19|TRBJ1-5
TGTGCCAGTAGTATTCCCAGGGGGTTAAGTCAGCCCCAGCATTTT
CASSIPRGLSQPQHF
>TRBD2|.|TRBV5-4|TRBJ2-3
TGTGCCAGCAGCCCGACTAGCGGGAGTGCAGATACGCAGTATTTT
CASSPTSGSADTQYF
>.|.|TRBV2|TRBJ1-5
TGTGCCAGCAGTGACCGACCATGGAGCAATCAGCCCCAGCATTTT
CASSDRPWSNQPQHF
>TRBD2|once|TRBV9|TRBJ2-5
TGTGCCAGCAGCGTAGCTAGCGGGAGGGGGGAGACCCAGTACTTC
CASSVASGRGETQYF
>.|.|TRBV29-1|TRBJ1-4
TGCAGCGTTGAAGATCGGGGGGGCCAGAGAGAAAAACTGTTTTTT
CSVEDRGGQREKLFF
>.|.|TRBV28|TRBJ1-5
TGTGCCAGCGGAAATCAGCCCCAGCATTTT
CASGNQPQHF
>.|.|TRBV12-5|TRBJ2-5
TGTGCTAGTGGTTTGAGAGAGACCCAGTACTTC
CASGLRETQYF
>.|.|TRBV7-4|TRBJ1-3
TGTGTCAGCAGCGTGGCGGACCAACCTACTGGAAACACCATATATTTT
CVSSVADQPTGNTIYF
>.|.|TRBV5-1|TRBJ1-5
TGCGCCAGCAGCTCAAGTCTTGGACAGCCCCAGCATTTT
CASSSSLGQPQHF
>TRBD2|.|TRBV7-9|TRBJ2-7
TGTGCCAGCAGTTTCGGACTAGCGGGAGCTTACGAGCAGTACTTC
CASSFGLAGAYEQYF
>TRBD1|once|TRBV2|TRBJ1-2
TGTGCCAGCAGCTGGGACAGCCAAACTTATGGCTACACCTTC
CASSWDSQTYGYTF
>.|.|TRBV14|TRBJ2-3
TGTGCCAGCAGCCAGGCTCGAACAGGTCCCACAGATACGCAGTATTTT
CASSQARTGPTDTQYF
>.|once|TRBV7-9|TRBJ1-3
TGTGCCAGCAGCTTAGCACCCCCGGCGGGGAGGGGAAACACCATATATTTT
CASSLAPPAGRGNTIYF
>TRBD1|.|TRBV5-1|TRBJ1-2
TGCGCCAGCAGCCCTCCCTTGGACAGGGGCGATGGCTACACCTTC
CASSPPLDRGDGYTF
>.|once|TRBV10-1|TRBJ2-2
TGCGCCAGCAGTGAGAGGGTGGCCGGGGAGCTGTTTTTT
CASSERVAGELFF
>TRBD2|.|TRBV11-3|TRBJ2-7
TGTGCCAGCAGCAAACTAGCGGGAGTCGAGCAGTACTTC
CASSKLAGVEQYF
>.|.|TRBV6-5|TRBJ2-1
TGTGCCAGCAGTTACAACCCTCCCCCTACCAATGAGCAGTTCTTC
CASSYNPPPTNEQFF
>.|.|TRBV9|TRBJ2-1
TGTGCCAGCAGCGGAAAGTCGGGCGGGGATGAGCAGTTCTTC
CASSGKSGGDEQFF
>TRBD2|.|TRBV7-2|TRBJ2-5
TGTGCCAGCAGCTTTACGGGGGGGATGACCCAGTACTTC
CASSFTGGMTQYF
>TRBD2|.|TRBV28|TRBJ2-1
TGTGCCAGCAGCACTAGCGGCTACAATGAGCAGTTCTTC
CASSTSGYNEQFF
>.|.|TRBV27|TRBJ2-3
TGTGCCAGCAGCCTAACCCCCCCAGGAGGCCCAGATACGCAGTATTTT
CASSLTPPGGPDTQYF
>.|.|TRBV5-6|TRBJ2-1
TGTGCCAGCAGCTTGGTTTTTGCGCAGTTATACAATGAGCAGTTCTTC
CASSLVFAQLYNEQFF
>.|few|TRBV11-2|TRBJ2-1
TGTGCCAGCAGCTTTGGGGGCTCCTACAATGAGCAGTTCTTC
CASSFGGSYNEQFF
>TRBD1|.|TRBV5-1|TRBJ2-5
TGCGCCAGCAGCTCGGACAGGGACCAGACCCAGTACTTC
CASSSDRDQTQYF
>.|.|TRBV30|TRBJ1-2
TGTGCCTGGATTAGGTACAAGGCGCATGGCTACACCTTC
CAWIRYKAHGYTF
>.|.|TRBV5-4|TRBJ2-7
TGTGCCAGCAGCTATCCCGGGACTGAGTCCTACGAGCAGTACTTC
CASSYPGTESYEQYF
>.|once|TRBV2|TRBJ2-1
TGTGCCAGCGCTGGGGACTCCTACAATGAGCAGTTCTTC
CASAGDSYNEQFF
>.|.|TRBV18|TRBJ2-1
TGTGCCAGCTCACTTAGAGACAGCAATGAGCAGTTCTTC
CASSLRDSNEQFF
>.|.|TRBV18|TRBJ2-5
TGTGCCAGCTCACCGTCTCCAGGAGAGACCCAGTACTTC
CASSPSPGETQYF
>.|.|TRBV19|TRBJ1-5
TGTGCCAGTAGACCTTCAGGTACACGGTCCGGGCAGCCCCAGCATTTT
CASRPSGTRSGQPQHF
>.|.|TRBV9|TRBJ2-3
TGTGCCAGCACCCCCACAGGGACCACAGATACGCAGTATTTT
CASTPTGTTDTQYF
>.|.|TRBV7-6|TRBJ1-4
TGTGCCAGCAGCCGATCCTCAGGGGCGGAAAGAGAAAAACTGTTTTTT
CASSRSSGAEREKLFF
>TRBD1|.|TRBV7-2|TRBJ1-2
TGTGCCAGCAGGCTTTCCGGGACAGTTGCTCTCGGGGGCAACGGCTACACCTTC
CASRLSGTVALGGNGYTF
>TRBD2|.|TRBV4-1|TRBJ2-7
TGCGCCAGCAGCCAAGTGCGGGGAGGGCCCTCAGGGCAGTACTTC
CASSQVRGGPSGQYF
>.|.|TRBV6-5|TRBJ1-4
TGTGCCAGCAGCCCCCAAGCTCTTAATGAAAAACTGTTTTTT
CASSPQALNEKLFF
>.|.|TRBV5-5|TRBJ2-7
TGTGCCAGCAGCTTGGGTCCACCCGGGGCCTACGAGCAGTACTTC
CASSLGPPGAYEQYF
>.|.|TRBV5-4|TRBJ2-3
TGTGCCAGCAGCCGGACAGATACGCAGTATTTT
CASSRTDTQYF
>.|.|TRBV19|TRBJ2-5
TGTGCCAGTGGGGCCGACCGGGGACGGGTCCAAGAGACCCAGTACTTC
CASGADRGRVQETQYF
>TRBD1|.|TRBV18|TRBJ1-2
TGTGCCAGCTCTTCACCCGACAGGGACTATGGCTACACCTTC
CASSSPDRDYGYTF
>TRBD2|once|TRBV12-5|TRBJ2-1
TGTGCTAGTGGTTTGGACCGACTAGCGAGTTTTTACAATGAGCAGTTCTTC
CASGLDRLASFYNEQFF
>.|.|TRBV2|TRBJ2-3
TGTGCCAGCAGTGACGAGACGTTCGGGCAGTATTTT
CASSDETFGQYF